Each of the 17 T cell receptor beta chains below was sequenced from the same sample in a study of blood T cell repertoires in COVID-19. Libraries were prepared by immunoSEQ multiplex PCR; TCRdb keeps only in-frame clonotypes and omits some of them. The table has 120,000 to 150,000 clones, about four fifths seen once; the top ten hold more than 7%. Material for sequencing was peripheral blood. Receptors were obtained from a human donor with acute or convalescent COVID-19. The donor label of this sample is uncertain.

The chain joins TRBV30 to TRBJ2-1; D is undetermined. Deletions cut 3 bases from V and 4 bases from J, with 4 bases between. Germline loops: CDR1 GTSNPN, CDR2 SVGIG (reference sequence). The length of the CDR3 is 11 residues. DNA for the CDR3: TGTGCCTGGAGGAGTTACAATGAGCAGTTCTTC. Protein: CAWRSYNEQFF.

CDR3 amino acids: CASRRTAPPGYTF. For the CDR3, the DNA is TGTGCCAGTAGACGCACAGCCCCGCCAGGCTACACCTTC. This chain uses TRBV19 with TRBJ1-2; no clear D. Germline CDR1 and CDR2: LNHDA and SQIVND (reference sequence). Trimming left V 6 bases short and J 8 bases short, with 16 bases between. This CDR3 region has 13 residues.

The V and J genes are TRBV29-1 and TRBJ2-4, with 8 bases that match TRBD2. The junction had 7 bases not matched to a gene; V was cut back by 7 bases and J by 5 bases. The CDR3 is 13 amino acids. Germline loops: CDR1 SQVTM, CDR2 ANQGSEA. CDR3: CSAQRGGENIQYF. The DNA of the CDR3 is TGCAGCGCCCAACGGGGGGGAGAAAACATTCAGTACTTC.

The rearrangement uses TRBV10-1 and TRBJ2-7; 7 nucleotides agree with TRBD1. The J segment lost 2 bases and the V segment lost 3 bases, leaving 4 bases of the junction unmatched. CDR1 is WNHNN, CDR2 SYGVQD, per germline (reference sequence). The CDR3 extends over 14 amino acids. This CDR3 reads CASSDGTAAYEQYF. In DNA form, the CDR3 reads TGCGCCAGCAGTGATGGGACAGCCGCCTACGAGCAGTACTTC.

The chain combines TRBV18 with TRBJ2-7; possible D gene TRBD1, 5 bases. V was cut by 3 bases and J by 2 bases, with 5 bases left in between. The CDR3 runs 12 residues. Per the germline V gene, CDR1 is KGHSH and CDR2 is LQKENI. The chain's CDR3 is CASSPDTYEQYV. CDR3 coding DNA: TGTGCCAGCTCACCGGACACCTACGAGCAGTACGTC.

The V and J genes are TRBV2 and TRBJ1-2; no reliable D call. With 0 bases removed from V and 8 bases from J, the gap between germline ends came to 19 bases. Germline V gene lookup returns CDR1 SNHLY and CDR2 FYNNEI. There are 16 residues in the CDR3. The CDR3 protein is CASSEAQTHPRNGYTF. In nucleotides, the CDR3 is TGTGCCAGCAGTGAAGCTCAGACTCACCCAAGAAACGGCTACACCTTC. Full variable domain (rest looked up from reference TRBV2 and TRBJ1-2): EPEVTQTPSHQVTQMGQEVILRCVPISNHLYFYWYRQILGQKVEFLVSFYNNEISEKSEIFDDQFSVERPDGSNFTLKIRSTKLEDSAMYFCASSEAQTHPRNGYTFGSGTRLTVV.

The chain couples TRBV9 to TRBJ1-4; TRBD1 agrees at 7 bases. V trimming: 3 bases; J trimming: 8 bases; junction bases outside the gene matches: 10. The V gene's germline CDR1 is SGDLS and CDR2 YYNGEE. The CDR3 covers 15 residues. The CDR3 sequence: CASSEEGARGEKLFF. In DNA, the CDR3 is TGTGCCAGCAGCGAGGAGGGGGCCAGGGGCGAAAAACTGTTTTTT.

This clone was detected a few times. V and J are TRBV28 and TRBJ2-7; 10 bases are shared with TRBD1. Trimming took 2 bases from V and 1 from J; bases not matched to a gene: 11. This CDR3 comprises 18 residues. The V gene's germline CDR1 is MDHEN and CDR2 SYDVKM. In nucleotides, the CDR3 is TGTGCCAGCAGTTTAGATAGGGTCGGGACAGGGGATTCCTACGAGCAGTACTTC. This translates into CASSLDRVGTGDSYEQYF.

V usage is TRBV7-9 and J usage is TRBJ2-1; 8 bases align to TRBD1. The V and J ends lost 5 bases and 5 bases, in that order; junction bases with no gene match: 11. Germline V gene sequence: CDR1 SEHNR, CDR2 FQNEAQ (reference sequence). The CDR3 covers 16 residues. The CDR3 sequence: CASSPSRQGLHNEQFF. The CDR3 nucleotides read TGTGCCAGCAGCCCCTCTCGACAGGGGCTTCACAATGAGCAGTTCTTC.

The chain couples TRBV3-1 (or the pseudogene TRBV3-2) to TRBJ2-7, with D unclear. Trimming took 4 bases from V and 0 from J, leaving 7 bases between them. The germline CDR1 and CDR2 sequences are LGHDT and YNNKEL (reference sequence). The CDR3 spans 13 residues. CDR3 residues: CASSRLSSYEQYF. The CDR3 nucleotides are TGTGCCAGCAGCCGTCTTAGCTCCTACGAGCAGTACTTC.

This clone has just one count. The chain joins TRBV5-8 to TRBJ1-5; D perhaps matches TRBD1 (6 bases). This CDR3 has 17 amino acids. Germline lookup yields CDR1 SGHTS and CDR2 YDEGEE. V was trimmed by 3 bases and J by 3 bases, leaving 19 bases between them. CDR3 nucleotides: TGTGCCAGCAGCTATCACAGGGATACCCCTCTCAATCAGCCCCAGCATTTT. Translated, it gives CASSYHRDTPLNQPQHF. The variable domain in full, with the rest retrieved from reference TRBV5-8 and TRBJ1-5, is EAGVTQSPTHLIKTRGQQATLRCSPISGHTSVYWYQQALGLGLQFLLWYDEGEERNRGNFPPRFSGRQFPNYSSELNVNALELEDSALYLCASSYHRDTPLNQPQHFGDGTRLSIL.

The V gene is TRBV6-5, the J gene TRBJ1-2; D ambiguous. From germline, CDR1 is MNHEY and CDR2 SVGAGI. V lost 0 bases to trimming and J lost 2 bases, with 7 bases between them. The CDR3 is made up of 14 amino acids. The CDR3 DNA is TGTGCCAGCAGTTACTCGGAGGGAAACTATGGCTACACCTTC. This encodes CASSYSEGNYGYTF.

This clone occurred once. This chain joins TRBV27 and TRBJ1-5; D is perhaps TRBD1 (5 bases). Germline V gives CDR1 MNHEY, CDR2 SMNVEV (reference sequence). Trimming left V 2 bases short and J 0 bases short, with 8 bases between. The CDR3 has 15 amino acids. The CDR3 region is CASSLVTGSNQPQHF. CDR3 in DNA: TGTGCCAGCAGTTTAGTTACAGGTAGCAATCAGCCCCAGCATTTT.

V and J are TRBV12-3 or TRBV12-4 and TRBJ1-2, with D uncertain. Trimming took off 4 bases at V and 2 bases at J, with 5 bases between the two ends. This CDR3 region has 12 residues. CDR3 sequence reads: CASSYGNYGYTF. The CDR3 nucleotides are TGTGCCAGCAGTTACGGGAACTATGGCTACACCTTC.

The chain is built from TRBV13 and TRBJ1-1, with D perhaps matching TRBD1 (5 bases). Trimming shortened V by 0 bases and J by 5 bases, and 7 bases separated the two germline ends. Germline loops: CDR1 PRHDT, CDR2 FYEKMQ (reference sequence). This CDR3 contains 13 residues. The CDR3 here is CASSLGRGTEAFF. The CDR3 DNA reads as TGTGCCAGCAGCTTAGGCCGGGGGACTGAAGCTTTCTTT.

This clone was counted only a few times. J is TRBJ1-4 and V is TRBV27; 9 bases agree with TRBD1. Trimming cost V 3 bases and J 8 bases; bases outside gene matches: 7. This CDR3 has 15 amino acids. The germline V gene encodes CDR1 MNHEY and CDR2 SMNVEV (reference sequence). As DNA, the CDR3 is TGTGCCAGCAGTTTTTCGGACAGGGGCAGGGAAAAACTGTTTTTT. Translation: CASSFSDRGREKLFF.

V gene TRBV7-8 combines with J gene TRBJ2-7, with TRBD2 identical over 8 bases. The germline gives CDR1 SGHVS, CDR2 FQNEAQ. CDR3 length: 15 amino acids. V trimming: 1 base; J trimming: 2 bases; junction bases outside the gene matches: 4. CDR3 coding DNA: TGTGCCAGCAGCTTAGAGAATAGCGGGACCTACGAGCAGTACTTC. Encoded protein: CASSLENSGTYEQYF.